The present T cell receptor (beta chain) was sequenced within a study of blood T cell repertoires in COVID-19. The overall study: Sites in the United States, Italy and Spain provided acute and convalescent COVID-19 samples. T cells, B-cell-depleted T cells, or PBMCs supplied cDNA or gDNA.

In the original workflow: How many nucleated cells were present was estimated from reference gene primer amplification. Sequencing used immunoSEQ multiplex PCR; TCRdb keeps in-frame clones, though not all of them. D and trimming come from the DNA, and the V and J calls and clone size come from that table. Counted here are a few hundred thousand clones, around 81% occurring once; the ten biggest clones make up roughly 4.3%. Membership in each cohort depended on participant-reported clinical history. This CDR3 is built from 12 residues. Per germline, CDR1 SGHNT and CDR2 YYREEE (reference sequence). V was trimmed by 3 bases and J by 2 bases, leaving 5 bases between them.

V usage is TRBV5-4 and J usage is TRBJ1-2; no firm D call. Sequencing was done on a sample of PBMCs or T cells enriched from blood (not recorded which). The origin of this receptor is a man aged 30 to 39 with acute COVID-19. This chain's CDR3 is CASSSGNYGYTF. CDR3 coding DNA: TGTGCCAGCAGCTCCGGGAACTATGGCTACACCTTC.